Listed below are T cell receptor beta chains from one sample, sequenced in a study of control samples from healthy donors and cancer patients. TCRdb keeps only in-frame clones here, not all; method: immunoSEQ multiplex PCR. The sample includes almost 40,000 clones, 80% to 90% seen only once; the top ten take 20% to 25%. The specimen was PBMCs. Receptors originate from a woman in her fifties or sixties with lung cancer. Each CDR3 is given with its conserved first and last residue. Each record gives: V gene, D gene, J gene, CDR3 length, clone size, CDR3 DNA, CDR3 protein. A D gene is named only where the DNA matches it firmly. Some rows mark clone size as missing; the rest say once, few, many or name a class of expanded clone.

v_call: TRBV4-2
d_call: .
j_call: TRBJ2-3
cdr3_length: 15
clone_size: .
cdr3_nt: TGTGCCAGCAGCCAAGATCTAGGTAGTTCAGATACGCAGTATTTT
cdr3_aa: CASSQDLGSSDTQYF

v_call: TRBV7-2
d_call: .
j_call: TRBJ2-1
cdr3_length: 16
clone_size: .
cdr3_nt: TGTGCCAGCAGCTTAACGGGAGTAGGGGAATTCGGGGAGCAGTTCTTC
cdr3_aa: CASSLTGVGEFGEQFF

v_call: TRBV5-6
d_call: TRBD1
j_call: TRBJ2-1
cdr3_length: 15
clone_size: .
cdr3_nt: TGTGCCAGCAGCTTGTGGACAGGGCCCTACAATGAGCAGTTCTTC
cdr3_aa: CASSLWTGPYNEQFF

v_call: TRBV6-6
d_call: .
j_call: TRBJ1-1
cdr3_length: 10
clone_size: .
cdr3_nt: TGTGCCAGCAGTTCCATTGAAGCTTTCTTT
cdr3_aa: CASSSIEAFF

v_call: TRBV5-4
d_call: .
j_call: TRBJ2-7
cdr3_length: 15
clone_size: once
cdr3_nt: TGTGCCAGCAGCATGGGACACCCAAGCACCTACGAGCAGTACTTC
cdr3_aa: CASSMGHPSTYEQYF

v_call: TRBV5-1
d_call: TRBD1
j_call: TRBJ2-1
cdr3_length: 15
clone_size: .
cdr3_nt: TGCGCCAGCAGCTTGGCAGGGGGAGCCTACAATGAGCAGTTCTTC
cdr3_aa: CASSLAGGAYNEQFF

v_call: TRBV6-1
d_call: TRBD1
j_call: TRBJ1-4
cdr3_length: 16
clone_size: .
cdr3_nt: TGTGCCAGCAGTGTGGGTCAGGGGGCCACTAATGAAAAACTGTTTTTT
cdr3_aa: CASSVGQGATNEKLFF

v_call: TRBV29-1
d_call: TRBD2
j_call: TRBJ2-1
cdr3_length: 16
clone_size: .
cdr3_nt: TGCAGTGCACCGGGACTAGCGGGGGACGGCTACAATGAGCAGTTCTTC
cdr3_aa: CSAPGLAGDGYNEQFF

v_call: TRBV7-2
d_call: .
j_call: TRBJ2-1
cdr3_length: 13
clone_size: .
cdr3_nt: TGTGCCAGCAGCTTAGCCCAGCGGGCGGAGCAGTTCTTC
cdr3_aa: CASSLAQRAEQFF

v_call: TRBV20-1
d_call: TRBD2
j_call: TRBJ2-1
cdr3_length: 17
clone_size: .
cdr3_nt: TGCAGTGCTAGTCTCCAGGCGGGGGGGTACTCCTACAATGAGCAGTTCTTC
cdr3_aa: CSASLQAGGYSYNEQFF

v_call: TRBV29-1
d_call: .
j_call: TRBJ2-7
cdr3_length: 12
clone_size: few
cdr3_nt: TGCAGCGGGTACACGGACGTCTACGAGCAGTACTTC
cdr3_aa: CSGYTDVYEQYF

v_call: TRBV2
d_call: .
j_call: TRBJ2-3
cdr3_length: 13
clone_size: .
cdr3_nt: TGTGCCAGCAGTGATGTAGGCACAGATACGCAGTATTTT
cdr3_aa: CASSDVGTDTQYF

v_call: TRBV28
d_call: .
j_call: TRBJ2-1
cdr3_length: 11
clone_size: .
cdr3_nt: TGTGCCAGTTCCCGGAAGAATGAGCAGTTCTTC
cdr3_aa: CASSRKNEQFF

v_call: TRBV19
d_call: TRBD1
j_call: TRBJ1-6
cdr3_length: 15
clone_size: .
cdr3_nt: TGTGCCAGTATAGGCAGGGGGGGTTATAATTCACCCCTCCACTTT
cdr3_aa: CASIGRGGYNSPLHF

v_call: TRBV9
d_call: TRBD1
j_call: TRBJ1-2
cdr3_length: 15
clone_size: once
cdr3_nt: TGTGCCAGCAGCGTAGGCGCGGACAGGGAGAATGGCTACACCTTC
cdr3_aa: CASSVGADRENGYTF

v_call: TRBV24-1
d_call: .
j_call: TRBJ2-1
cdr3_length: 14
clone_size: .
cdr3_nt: TGTGCCACCAGTGATTTGTCGAACCCAAAGGAGCAGTTCTTC
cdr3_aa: CATSDLSNPKEQFF

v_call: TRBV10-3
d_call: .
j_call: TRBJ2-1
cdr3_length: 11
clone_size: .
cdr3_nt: TGTGCCATCGCTGGGGACAATGAGCAGTTCTTC
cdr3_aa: CAIAGDNEQFF

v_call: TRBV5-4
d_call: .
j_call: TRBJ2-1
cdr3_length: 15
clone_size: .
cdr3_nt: TGTGCCAGCAGCCCACCAGCGGCTAGCTACAATGAGCAGTTCTTC
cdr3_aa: CASSPPAASYNEQFF

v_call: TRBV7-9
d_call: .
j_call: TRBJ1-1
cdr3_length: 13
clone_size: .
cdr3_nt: TGTGCCAGCCGCGACAGTTTGAACACTGAAGCTTTCTTT
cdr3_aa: CASRDSLNTEAFF

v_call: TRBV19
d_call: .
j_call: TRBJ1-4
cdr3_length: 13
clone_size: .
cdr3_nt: TGTGCCAGTACGCCTTCCAAGGGAGAAAAACTGTTTTTT
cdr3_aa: CASTPSKGEKLFF

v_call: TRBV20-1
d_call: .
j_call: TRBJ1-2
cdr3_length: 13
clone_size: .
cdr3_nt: TGCAGTGCTAGTGTGGCCGGGTCGGGCGGCTACACCTTC
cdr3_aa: CSASVAGSGGYTF

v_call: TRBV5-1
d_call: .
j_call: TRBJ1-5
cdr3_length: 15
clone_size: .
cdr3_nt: TGCGCCAGCAGCTTGGACGGGCAGACGAATCAGCCCCAGCATTTT
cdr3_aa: CASSLDGQTNQPQHF

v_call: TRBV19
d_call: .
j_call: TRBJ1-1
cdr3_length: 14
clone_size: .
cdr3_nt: TGTGCCAGTCTAGAGGGCGCCAGGGGCACTGAAGCTTTCTTT
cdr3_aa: CASLEGARGTEAFF

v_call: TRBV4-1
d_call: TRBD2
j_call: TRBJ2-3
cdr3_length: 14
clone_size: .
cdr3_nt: TGCGCCAGCAGCGGCGGGAGTGGAACAGATACGCAGTATTTT
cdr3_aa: CASSGGSGTDTQYF

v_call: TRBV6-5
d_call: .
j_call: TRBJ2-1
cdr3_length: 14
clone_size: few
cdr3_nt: TGTGCCAGCACCACGTCCAGGGTCGGGAATGAGCAGTTCTTC
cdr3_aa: CASTTSRVGNEQFF

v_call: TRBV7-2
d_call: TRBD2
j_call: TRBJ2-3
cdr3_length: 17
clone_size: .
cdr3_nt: TGTGCCAGCAGCCTACTCCGGGGGGGATACGGAACAGATACGCAGTATTTT
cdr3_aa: CASSLLRGGYGTDTQYF

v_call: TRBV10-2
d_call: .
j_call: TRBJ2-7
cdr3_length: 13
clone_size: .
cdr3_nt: TGCGCCAGCAGTCCAGCATTGGCTACTGAGCAGTACTTC
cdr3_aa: CASSPALATEQYF

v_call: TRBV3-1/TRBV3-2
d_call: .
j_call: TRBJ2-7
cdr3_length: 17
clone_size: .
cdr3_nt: TGTGCCAGCAGCCACACCAATCTCGGGGTGCGGACCCAGGAGCAGTACTTC
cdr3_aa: CASSHTNLGVRTQEQYF

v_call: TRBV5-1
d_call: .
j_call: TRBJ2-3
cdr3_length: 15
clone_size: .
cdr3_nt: TGCGCCAGCAGCTTGGAGTGGGGGGGCCAAGATACGCAGTATTTT
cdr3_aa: CASSLEWGGQDTQYF

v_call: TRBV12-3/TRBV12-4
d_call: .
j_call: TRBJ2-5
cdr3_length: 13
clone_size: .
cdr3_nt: TGTGCCAGCAGTTTTAAGACCCAAGAGACCCAGTACTTC
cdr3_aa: CASSFKTQETQYF

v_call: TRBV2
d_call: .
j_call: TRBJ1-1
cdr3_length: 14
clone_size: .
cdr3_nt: TGTGCCAGCAGTGAAGAAAACAGTATGACTGAAGCTTTCTTT
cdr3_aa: CASSEENSMTEAFF

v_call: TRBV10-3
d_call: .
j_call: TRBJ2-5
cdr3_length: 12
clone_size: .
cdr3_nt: TGTGCCATCAGTCCCACCCGAGAGACCCAGTACTTC
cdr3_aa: CAISPTRETQYF

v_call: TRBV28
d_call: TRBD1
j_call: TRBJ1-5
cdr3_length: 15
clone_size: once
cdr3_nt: TGTGCCAGCAGTTCACCCCCCGGGACAGATCAGCCCCAGCATTTT
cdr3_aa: CASSSPPGTDQPQHF

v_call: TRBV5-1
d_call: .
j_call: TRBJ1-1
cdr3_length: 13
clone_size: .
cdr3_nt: TGCGCCAGCAGCTTTACTTACGGGGTTGAAGCTTTCTTT
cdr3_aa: CASSFTYGVEAFF

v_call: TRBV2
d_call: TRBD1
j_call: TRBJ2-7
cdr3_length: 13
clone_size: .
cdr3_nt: TGTGCCAGCAGCCCGGGACAGGACTACGAGCAGTACTTC
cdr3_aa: CASSPGQDYEQYF

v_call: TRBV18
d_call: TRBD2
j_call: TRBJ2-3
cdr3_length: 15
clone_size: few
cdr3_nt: TGTGCCAGCTCCTCTCTAGCGGGGGACACAGATACGCAGTATTTT
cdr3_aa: CASSSLAGDTDTQYF

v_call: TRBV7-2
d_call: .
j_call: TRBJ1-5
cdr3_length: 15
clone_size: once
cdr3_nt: TGTGCCAGCAGCCAACTGACAGGATCGACTCAGCCCCAGCATTTT
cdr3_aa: CASSQLTGSTQPQHF

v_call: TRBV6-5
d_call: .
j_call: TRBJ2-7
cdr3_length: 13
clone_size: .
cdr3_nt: TGTGCCAGCAGCCAGGTGGTTTTCGCCGAGCAGTACTTC
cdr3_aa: CASSQVVFAEQYF

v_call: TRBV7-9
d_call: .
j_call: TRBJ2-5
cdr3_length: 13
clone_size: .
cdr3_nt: TGTGCCAGCACCTTACAGGGATCAGAGACCCAGTACTTC
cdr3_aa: CASTLQGSETQYF